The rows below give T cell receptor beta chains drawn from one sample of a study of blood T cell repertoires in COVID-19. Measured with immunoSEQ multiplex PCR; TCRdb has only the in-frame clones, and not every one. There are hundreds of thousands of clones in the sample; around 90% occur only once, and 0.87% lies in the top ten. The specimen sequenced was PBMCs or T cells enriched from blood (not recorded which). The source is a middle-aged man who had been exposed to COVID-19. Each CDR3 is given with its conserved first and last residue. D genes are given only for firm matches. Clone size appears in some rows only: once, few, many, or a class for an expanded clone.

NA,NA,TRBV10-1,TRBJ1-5,TGCGCCAGCAGTGAGAGGGGTCCTCTTAATCAGCCCCAGCATTTT,CASSERGPLNQPQHF
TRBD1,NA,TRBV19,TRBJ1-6,TGTGCCAGTAGCGCCGGGACAGATAATAATTCACCCCTCCACTTT,CASSAGTDNNSPLHF
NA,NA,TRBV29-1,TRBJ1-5,TGCAGCGTTGTCGACGGAGCTTGGCAGCCCCAGCATTTT,CSVVDGAWQPQHF
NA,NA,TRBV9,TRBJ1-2,TGTGCCAGCAGCCCCCGCGTAGGGGTGACAGGACCCTATGGCTACACCTTC,CASSPRVGVTGPYGYTF
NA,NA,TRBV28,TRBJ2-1,TGTGCCAGCAGTACGACAGGTTCCTACAATGAGCAGTTCTTC,CASSTTGSYNEQFF
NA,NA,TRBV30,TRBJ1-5,TGTGCCTGGAGTGTACAGTACAATCAGCCCCAGCATTTT,CAWSVQYNQPQHF
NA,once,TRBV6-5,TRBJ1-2,TGTGCCAGCAGTCGGACAGACACCAACTATGGCTACACCTTC,CASSRTDTNYGYTF
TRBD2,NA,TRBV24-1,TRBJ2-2,TGTGCCACCAGTGATCTTCCCGGGACTAGCGGGAGATCGGGCAGCACCGGGGAGCTGTTTTTT,CATSDLPGTSGRSGSTGELFF
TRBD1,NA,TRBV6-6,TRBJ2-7,TGTGCCAGCCAAAGCCGGGACAGGGCTTCCTACGAGCAGTACTTC,CASQSRDRASYEQYF
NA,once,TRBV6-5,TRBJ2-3,TGTGCCAGCACTTCGGGACTGAGCACAGATACGCAGTATTTT,CASTSGLSTDTQYF
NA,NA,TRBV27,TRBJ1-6,TGTGCCAGCAGTTTAGGAGGCAGTATGAGGAATTCACCCCTCCACTTT,CASSLGGSMRNSPLHF
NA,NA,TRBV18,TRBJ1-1,TGTGCCAGCTCACCCCCCGGACAGAGCACTGAAGCTTTCTTT,CASSPPGQSTEAFF
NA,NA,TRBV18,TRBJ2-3,TGTGCCAGCTCACTCTCGGGGACAGATACGCAGTATTTT,CASSLSGTDTQYF
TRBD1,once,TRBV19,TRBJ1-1,TGTGCCAGTAGTATAGGGCCAGGACAGGGGAACACTGAAGCTTTCTTT,CASSIGPGQGNTEAFF
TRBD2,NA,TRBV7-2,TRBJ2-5,TGTGCCAGCAGCCCCAGGACTAGCGTACAAGAGACCCAGTACTTC,CASSPRTSVQETQYF
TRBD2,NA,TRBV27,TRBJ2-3,TGTGCCAGCAGTTTAAAACTAGCGGGAGGGACTTGGGTAGATACGCAGTATTTT,CASSLKLAGGTWVDTQYF
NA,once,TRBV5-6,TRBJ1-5,TGTGCCAGCAGCTTGGGGCAGGACAGACAATGGCCCCAGCATTTT,CASSLGQDRQWPQHF
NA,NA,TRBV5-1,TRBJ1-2,TGCGCCAGCAGCTCATACCCCGGGGGAGGCTATGGCTACACCTTC,CASSSYPGGGYGYTF
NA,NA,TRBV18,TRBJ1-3,TGTGCCAGCTCATCGGGTTCTGGAAACACCATATATTTT,CASSSGSGNTIYF
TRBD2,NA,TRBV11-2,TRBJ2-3,TGTGCCAGCAGCTCCTATAGCGGGAACCCCACAGATACGCAGTATTTT,CASSSYSGNPTDTQYF
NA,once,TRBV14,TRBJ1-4,TGTGCCAGCAGCCAAGTTCGCACTTTTAATGAAAAACTGTTTTTT,CASSQVRTFNEKLFF
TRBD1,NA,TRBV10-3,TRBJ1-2,TGTGCCGTCAAAGGATCGGGACAGCAATCTAACTATGGCTACACCTTC,CAVKGSGQQSNYGYTF